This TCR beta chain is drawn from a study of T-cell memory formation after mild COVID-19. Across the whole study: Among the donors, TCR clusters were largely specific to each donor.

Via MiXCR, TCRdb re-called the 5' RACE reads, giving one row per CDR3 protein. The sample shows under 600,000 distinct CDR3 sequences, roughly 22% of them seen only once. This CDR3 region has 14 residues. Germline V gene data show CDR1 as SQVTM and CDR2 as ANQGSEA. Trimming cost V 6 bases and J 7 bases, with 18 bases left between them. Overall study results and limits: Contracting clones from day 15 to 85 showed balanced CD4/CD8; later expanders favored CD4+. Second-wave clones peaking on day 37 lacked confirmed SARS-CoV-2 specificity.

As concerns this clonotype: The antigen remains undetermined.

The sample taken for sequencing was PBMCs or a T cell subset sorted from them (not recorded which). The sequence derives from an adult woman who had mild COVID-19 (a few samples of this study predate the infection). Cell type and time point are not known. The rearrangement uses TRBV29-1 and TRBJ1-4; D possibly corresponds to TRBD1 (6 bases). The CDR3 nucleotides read TGCAGCGTCCTACAGGGTTCGGGGTTTGAAAAACTGTTTTTT. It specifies CSVLQGSGFEKLFF. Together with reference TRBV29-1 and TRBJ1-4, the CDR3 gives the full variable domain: SAVISQKPSRDICQRGTSLTIQCQVDSQVTMMFWYRQQPGQSLTLIATANQGSEATYESGFVIDKFPISRPNLTFSTLTVSNMSPEDSSIYLCSVLQGSGFEKLFFGSGTQLSVL.